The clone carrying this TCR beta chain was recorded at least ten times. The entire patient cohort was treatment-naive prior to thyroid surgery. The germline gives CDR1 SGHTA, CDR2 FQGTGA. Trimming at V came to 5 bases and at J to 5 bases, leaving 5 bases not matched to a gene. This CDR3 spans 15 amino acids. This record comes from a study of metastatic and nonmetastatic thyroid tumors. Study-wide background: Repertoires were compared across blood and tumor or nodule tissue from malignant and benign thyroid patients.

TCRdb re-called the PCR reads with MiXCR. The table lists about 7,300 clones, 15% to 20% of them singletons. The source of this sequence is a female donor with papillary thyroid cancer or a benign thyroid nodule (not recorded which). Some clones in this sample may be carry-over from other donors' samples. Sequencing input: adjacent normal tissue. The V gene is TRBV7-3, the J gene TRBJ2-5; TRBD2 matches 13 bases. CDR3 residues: CASSRLAGGLETQYF. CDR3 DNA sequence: TGTGCCAGCAGCCGACTAGCGGGGGGCCTGGAGACCCAGTACTTC. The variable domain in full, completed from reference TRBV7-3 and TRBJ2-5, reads GAGVSQTPSNKVTEKGKYVELRCDPISGHTALYWYRQSLGQGPEFLIYFQGTGAADDSGLPNDRFFAVRPEGSVSTLKIQRTERGDSAVYLCASSRLAGGLETQYFGPGTRLLVL.